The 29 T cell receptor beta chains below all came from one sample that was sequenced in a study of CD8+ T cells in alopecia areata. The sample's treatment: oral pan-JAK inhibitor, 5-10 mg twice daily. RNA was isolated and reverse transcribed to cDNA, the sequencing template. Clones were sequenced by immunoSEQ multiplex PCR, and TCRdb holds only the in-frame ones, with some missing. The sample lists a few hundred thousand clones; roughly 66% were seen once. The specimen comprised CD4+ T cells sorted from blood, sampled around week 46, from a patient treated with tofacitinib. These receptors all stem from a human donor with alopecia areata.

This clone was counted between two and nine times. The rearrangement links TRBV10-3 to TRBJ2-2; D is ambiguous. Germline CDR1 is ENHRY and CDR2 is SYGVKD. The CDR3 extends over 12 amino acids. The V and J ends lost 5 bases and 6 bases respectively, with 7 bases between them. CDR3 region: CAISPGSGELFF. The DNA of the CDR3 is TGTGCCATCAGTCCCGGTTCCGGGGAGCTGTTTTTT.

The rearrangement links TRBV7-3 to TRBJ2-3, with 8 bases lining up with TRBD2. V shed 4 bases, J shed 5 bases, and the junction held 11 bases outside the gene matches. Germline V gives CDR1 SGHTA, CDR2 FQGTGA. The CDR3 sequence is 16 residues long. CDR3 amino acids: CASSSQPGLVIDTQYF. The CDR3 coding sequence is TGTGCCAGCAGCTCGCAACCGGGACTAGTAATAGATACGCAGTATTTT.

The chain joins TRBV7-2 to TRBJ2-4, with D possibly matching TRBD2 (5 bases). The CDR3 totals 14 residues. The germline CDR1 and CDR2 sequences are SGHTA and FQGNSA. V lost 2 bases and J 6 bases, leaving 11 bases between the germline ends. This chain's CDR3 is CASSLTDRGNIQYF. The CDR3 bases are TGTGCCAGCAGCTTAACCGATCGGGGAAACATTCAGTACTTC.

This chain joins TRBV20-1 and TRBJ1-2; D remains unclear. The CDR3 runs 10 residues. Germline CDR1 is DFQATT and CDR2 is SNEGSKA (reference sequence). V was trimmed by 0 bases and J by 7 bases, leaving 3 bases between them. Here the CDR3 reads CSARDGGYTF. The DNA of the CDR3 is TGCAGTGCTAGAGATGGTGGCTACACCTTC.

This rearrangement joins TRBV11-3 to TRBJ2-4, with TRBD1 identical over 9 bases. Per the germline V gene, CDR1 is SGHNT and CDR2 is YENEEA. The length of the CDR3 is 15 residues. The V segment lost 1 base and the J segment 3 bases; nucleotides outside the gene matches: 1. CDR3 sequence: CASSLGGQGKNIQYF. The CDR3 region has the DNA TGTGCCAGCAGCTTAGGGGGACAGGGCAAAAACATTCAGTACTTC.

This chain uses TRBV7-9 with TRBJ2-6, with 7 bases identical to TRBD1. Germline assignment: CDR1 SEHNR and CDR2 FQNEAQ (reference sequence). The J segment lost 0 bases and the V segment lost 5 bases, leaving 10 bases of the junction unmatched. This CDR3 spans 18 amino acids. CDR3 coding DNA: TGTGCCAGCAGCCCCGTACAGGGGATGGGCTCTGGGGCCAACGTCCTGACTTTC. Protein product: CASSPVQGMGSGANVLTF.

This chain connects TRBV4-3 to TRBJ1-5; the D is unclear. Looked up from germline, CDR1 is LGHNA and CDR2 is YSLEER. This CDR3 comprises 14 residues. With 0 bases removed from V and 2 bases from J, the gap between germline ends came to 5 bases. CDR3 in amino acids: CASSQDDGNQPQHF. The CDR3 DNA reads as TGCGCCAGCAGCCAAGATGACGGCAATCAGCCCCAGCATTTT.

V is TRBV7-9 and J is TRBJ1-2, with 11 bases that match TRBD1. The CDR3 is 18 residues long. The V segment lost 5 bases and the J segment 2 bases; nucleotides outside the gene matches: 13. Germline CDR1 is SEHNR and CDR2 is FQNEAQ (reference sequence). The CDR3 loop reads CASSTPGDRGTQNYGYTF. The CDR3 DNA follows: TGTGCCAGCAGCACTCCGGGGGACAGGGGGACCCAAAACTATGGCTACACCTTC.

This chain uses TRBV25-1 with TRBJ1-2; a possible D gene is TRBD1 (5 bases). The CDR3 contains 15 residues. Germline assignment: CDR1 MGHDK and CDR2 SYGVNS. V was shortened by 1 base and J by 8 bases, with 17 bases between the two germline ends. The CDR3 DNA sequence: TGTGCCAGCAGTGAATCTGGGGCCCCGGAGGGAGGCTACACCTTC. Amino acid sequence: CASSESGAPEGGYTF.

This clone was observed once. For the CDR3, the DNA is TGTGCCAGCAGCGGACTTATTGAAGCTTTCTTT. As protein: CASSGLIEAFF. The V call is TRBV2, the J call TRBJ1-1; unclear D gene. V lost 6 bases, J lost 7 bases, and 9 bases lay in between. The CDR3 sequence is 11 residues long. The germline CDR1 and CDR2 sequences are SNHLY and FYNNEI. The whole variable domain, remainder taken from reference TRBV2 and TRBJ1-1, is EPEVTQTPSHQVTQMGQEVILRCVPISNHLYFYWYRQILGQKVEFLVSFYNNEISEKSEIFDDQFSVERPDGSNFTLKIRSTKLEDSAMYFCASSGLIEAFFGQGTRLTVV.

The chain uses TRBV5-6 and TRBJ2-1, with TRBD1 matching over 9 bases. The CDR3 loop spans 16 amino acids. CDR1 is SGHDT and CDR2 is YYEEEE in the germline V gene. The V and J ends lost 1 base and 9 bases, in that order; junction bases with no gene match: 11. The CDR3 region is CASSLYLGQGFGEQFF. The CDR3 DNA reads TGTGCCAGCAGCTTGTATTTGGGACAGGGTTTCGGTGAGCAGTTCTTC.

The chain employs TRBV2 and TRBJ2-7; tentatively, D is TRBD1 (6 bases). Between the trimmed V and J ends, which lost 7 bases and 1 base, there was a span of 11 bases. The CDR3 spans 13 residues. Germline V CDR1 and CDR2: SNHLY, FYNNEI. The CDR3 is CASKPDRSYEQYF. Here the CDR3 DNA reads TGTGCCAGCAAACCGGACAGATCCTACGAGCAGTACTTC.

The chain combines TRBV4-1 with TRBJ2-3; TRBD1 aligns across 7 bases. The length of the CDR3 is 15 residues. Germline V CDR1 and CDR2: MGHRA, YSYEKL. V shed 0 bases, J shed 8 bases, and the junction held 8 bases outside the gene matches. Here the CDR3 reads CASSQDFGQDRTQYF. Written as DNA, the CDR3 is TGCGCCAGCAGCCAAGATTTTGGACAGGATCGTACGCAGTATTTT.

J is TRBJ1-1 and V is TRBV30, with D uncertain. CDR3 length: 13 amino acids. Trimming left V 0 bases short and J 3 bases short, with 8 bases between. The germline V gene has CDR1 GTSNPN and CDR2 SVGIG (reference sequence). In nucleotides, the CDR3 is TGTGCCTGGAGTGTACGTGAGGACACTGAAGCTTTCTTT. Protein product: CAWSVREDTEAFF. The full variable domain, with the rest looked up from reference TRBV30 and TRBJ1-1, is SQTIHQWPATLVQPVGSPLSLECTVEGTSNPNLYWYRQAAGRGLQLLFYSVGIGQISSEVPQNLSASRPQDRQFILSSKKLLLSDSGFYLCAWSVREDTEAFFGQGTRLTVV.

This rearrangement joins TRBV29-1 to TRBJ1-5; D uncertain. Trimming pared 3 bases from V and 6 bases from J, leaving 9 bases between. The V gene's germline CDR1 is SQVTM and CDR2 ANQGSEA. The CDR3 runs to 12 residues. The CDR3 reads CSVEDAGQPQHF. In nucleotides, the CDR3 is TGCAGCGTTGAGGACGCCGGTCAGCCCCAGCATTTT.

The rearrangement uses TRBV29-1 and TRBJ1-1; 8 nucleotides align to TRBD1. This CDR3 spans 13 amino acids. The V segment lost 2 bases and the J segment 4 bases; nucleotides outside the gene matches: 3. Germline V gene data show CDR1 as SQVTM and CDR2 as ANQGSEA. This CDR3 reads CSVEQGASTEAFF. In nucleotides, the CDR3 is TGCAGCGTTGAACAGGGGGCTAGCACTGAAGCTTTCTTT. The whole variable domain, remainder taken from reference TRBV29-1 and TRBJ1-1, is SAVISQKPSRDICQRGTSLTIQCQVDSQVTMMFWYRQQPGQSLTLIATANQGSEATYESGFVIDKFPISRPNLTFSTLTVSNMSPEDSSIYLCSVEQGASTEAFFGQGTRLTVV.

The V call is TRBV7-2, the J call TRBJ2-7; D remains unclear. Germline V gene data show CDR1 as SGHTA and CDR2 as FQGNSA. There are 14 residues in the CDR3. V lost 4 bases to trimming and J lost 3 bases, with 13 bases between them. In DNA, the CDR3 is TGTGCCAGCAGCTCACTCCGGCAGAACTACGAGCAGTACTTC. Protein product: CASSSLRQNYEQYF.

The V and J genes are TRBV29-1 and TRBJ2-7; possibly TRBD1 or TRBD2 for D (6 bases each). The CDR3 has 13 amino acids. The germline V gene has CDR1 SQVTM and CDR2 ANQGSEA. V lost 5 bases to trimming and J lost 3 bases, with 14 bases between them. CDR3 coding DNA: TGCAGCGTTCTTGAGGGGGGTTTCTACGAGCAGTACTTC. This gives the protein CSVLEGGFYEQYF.

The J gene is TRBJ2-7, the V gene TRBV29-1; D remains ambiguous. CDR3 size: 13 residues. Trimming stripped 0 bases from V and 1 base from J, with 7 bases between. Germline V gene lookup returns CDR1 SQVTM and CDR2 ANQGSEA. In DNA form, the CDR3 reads TGCAGCGTTGAAGACCCCCGATCCTACGAGCAGTACTTC. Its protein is CSVEDPRSYEQYF.

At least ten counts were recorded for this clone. The CDR3 DNA is TGTGCCAGCAGCGGTAGGGGATCTGGGGCCAACGTCCTGACTTTC. As protein: CASSGRGSGANVLTF. The chain combines TRBV7-2 with TRBJ2-6; possibly TRBD1 for D (5 bases). The CDR3 extends over 15 amino acids. Trimming removed 5 bases from V and 1 base from J, with 9 bases in between. Germline CDR1 and CDR2: SGHTA and FQGNSA.

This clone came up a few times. The CDR3 region is CSHNGGLAGYNEQFF. In DNA form, the CDR3 reads TGCAGCCACAATGGAGGACTAGCGGGCTACAATGAGCAGTTCTTC. The V gene is TRBV29-1, the J gene TRBJ2-1; the match to TRBD2 covers 11 bases. Germline V gene sequence: CDR1 SQVTM, CDR2 ANQGSEA. The CDR3 extends over 15 amino acids. V lost 8 bases, J lost 3 bases, and 9 bases stayed unmatched.

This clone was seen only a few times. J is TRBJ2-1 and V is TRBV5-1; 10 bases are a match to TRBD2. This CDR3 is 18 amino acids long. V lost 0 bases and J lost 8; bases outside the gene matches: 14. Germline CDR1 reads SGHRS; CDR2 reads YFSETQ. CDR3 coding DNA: TGCGCCAGCAGCTTGGCCGGGGTAGCGGGGGGTTTCAAGGATGAGCAGTTCTTC. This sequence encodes CASSLAGVAGGFKDEQFF.

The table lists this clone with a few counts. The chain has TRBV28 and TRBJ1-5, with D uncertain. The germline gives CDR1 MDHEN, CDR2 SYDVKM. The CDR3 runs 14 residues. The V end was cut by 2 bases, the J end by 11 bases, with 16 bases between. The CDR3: CASSLPQLFPAQHF. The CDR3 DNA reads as TGTGCCAGCAGTTTACCCCAGCTATTTCCAGCCCAGCATTTT.

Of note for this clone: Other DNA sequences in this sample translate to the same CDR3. CDR3 sequence reads: CAWSVLQGTGELFF. The CDR3 nucleotides are TGTGCCTGGAGTGTACTTCAGGGAACCGGGGAGCTGTTTTTT. The chain employs TRBV30 and TRBJ2-2; D perhaps matches TRBD1 (5 bases). From germline, CDR1 is GTSNPN and CDR2 SVGIG (reference sequence). The CDR3 is 14 residues long. Between the trimmed V and J ends, which lost 0 bases and 5 bases, there was a span of 10 bases.

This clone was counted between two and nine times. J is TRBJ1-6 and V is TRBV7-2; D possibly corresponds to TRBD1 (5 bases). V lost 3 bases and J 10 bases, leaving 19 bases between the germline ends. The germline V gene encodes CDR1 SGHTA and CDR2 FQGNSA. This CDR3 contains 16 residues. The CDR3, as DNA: TGTGCCAGCAGCTTTTCCGGGACCGCCCTGGGGTCACCCCTCCACTTT. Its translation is CASSFSGTALGSPLHF.

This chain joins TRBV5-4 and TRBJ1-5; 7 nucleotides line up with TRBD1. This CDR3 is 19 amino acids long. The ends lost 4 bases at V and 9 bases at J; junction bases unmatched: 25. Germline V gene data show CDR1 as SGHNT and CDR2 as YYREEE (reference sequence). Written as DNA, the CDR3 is TGTGCCAGCAGCCCCGGTCCTTTCCCCGGACAGGTGCCTACGTGGCCCCAGCATTTT. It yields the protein CASSPGPFPGQVPTWPQHF.

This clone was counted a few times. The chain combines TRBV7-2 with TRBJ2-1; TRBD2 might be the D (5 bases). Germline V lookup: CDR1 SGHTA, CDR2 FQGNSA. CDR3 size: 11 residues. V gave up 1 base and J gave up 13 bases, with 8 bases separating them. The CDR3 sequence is CASSLGTAQFF. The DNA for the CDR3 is TGTGCCAGCAGCTTAGGGACTGCACAGTTCTTC.

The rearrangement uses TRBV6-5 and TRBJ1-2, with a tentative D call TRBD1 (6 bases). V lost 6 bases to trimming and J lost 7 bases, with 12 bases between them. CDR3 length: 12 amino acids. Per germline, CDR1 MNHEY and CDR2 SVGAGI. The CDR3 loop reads CASSPQGTGYTF. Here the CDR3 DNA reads TGTGCCAGCAGCCCACAGGGTACTGGCTACACCTTC.

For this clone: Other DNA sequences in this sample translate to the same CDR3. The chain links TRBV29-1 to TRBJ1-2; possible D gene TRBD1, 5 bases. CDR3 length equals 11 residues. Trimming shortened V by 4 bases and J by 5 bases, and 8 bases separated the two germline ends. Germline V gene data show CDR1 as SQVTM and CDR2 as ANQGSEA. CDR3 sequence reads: CSVVGAYGYTF. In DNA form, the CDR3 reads TGCAGCGTTGTTGGGGCGTATGGCTACACCTTC.